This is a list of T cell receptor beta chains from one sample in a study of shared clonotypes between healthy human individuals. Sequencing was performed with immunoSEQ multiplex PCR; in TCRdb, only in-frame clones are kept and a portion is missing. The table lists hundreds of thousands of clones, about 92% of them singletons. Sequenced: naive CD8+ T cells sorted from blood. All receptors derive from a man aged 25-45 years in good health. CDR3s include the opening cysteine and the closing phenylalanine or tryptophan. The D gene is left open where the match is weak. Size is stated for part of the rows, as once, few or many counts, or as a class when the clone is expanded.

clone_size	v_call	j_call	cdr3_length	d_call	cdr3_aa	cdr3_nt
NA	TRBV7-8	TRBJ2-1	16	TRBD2	CASSLDSGSWDNEQFF	TGTGCCAGCAGCTTAGATAGCGGGAGTTGGGACAATGAGCAGTTCTTC
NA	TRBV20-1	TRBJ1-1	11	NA	CSARDYTEAFF	TGCAGTGCTAGAGATTACACTGAAGCTTTCTTT
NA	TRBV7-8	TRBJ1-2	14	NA	CASSSTASNYGYTF	TGTGCCAGCAGCTCTACAGCCTCTAACTATGGCTACACCTTC
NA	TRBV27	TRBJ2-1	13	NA	CASSLSLLNEQFF	TGTGCCAGCAGTTTGAGTTTGCTGAATGAGCAGTTCTTC
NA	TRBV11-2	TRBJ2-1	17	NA	CASSWGLGAGVANEQFF	TGTGCCAGCAGCTGGGGTCTGGGGGCGGGAGTAGCCAATGAGCAGTTCTTC
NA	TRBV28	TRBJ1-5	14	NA	CASSSAYPNQPQHF	TGTGCCAGCAGTTCTGCTTACCCCAATCAGCCCCAGCATTTT
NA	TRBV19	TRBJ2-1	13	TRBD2	CASSVTSEYEQFF	TGTGCCAGTAGCGTGACTAGCGAATATGAGCAGTTCTTC
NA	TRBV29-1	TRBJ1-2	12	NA	CSVEDRWDGYTF	TGCAGCGTTGAAGATAGGTGGGATGGCTACACCTTC
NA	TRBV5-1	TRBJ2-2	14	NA	CASSLGFLYGELFF	TGCGCCAGCAGCTTGGGGTTTTTATACGGGGAGCTGTTTTTT
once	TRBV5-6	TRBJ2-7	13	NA	CASSHGSSYEQYF	TGTGCCAGCAGCCACGGGAGCTCCTACGAGCAGTACTTC
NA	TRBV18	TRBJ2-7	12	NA	CASSQGHYEQYF	TGTGCCAGCTCACAGGGACACTACGAGCAGTACTTC
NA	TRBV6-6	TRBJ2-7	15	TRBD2	CASSYGLAGAYEQYF	TGTGCCAGCAGTTACGGACTAGCGGGGGCCTACGAGCAGTACTTC
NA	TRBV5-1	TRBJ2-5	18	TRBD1	CASPPKNRDRGRKETQYF	TGCGCCAGCCCCCCCAAAAACCGGGACAGGGGTCGGAAGGAGACCCAGTACTTC
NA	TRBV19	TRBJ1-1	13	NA	CASSMGRNTEAFF	TGTGCCAGTAGTATGGGACGGAACACTGAAGCTTTCTTT
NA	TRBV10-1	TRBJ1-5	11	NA	CASRWVQPQHF	TGCGCCAGCAGATGGGTTCAGCCCCAGCATTTT
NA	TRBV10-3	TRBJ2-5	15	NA	CAIRSKEADQETQYF	TGTGCCATCCGAAGTAAGGAGGCCGATCAAGAGACCCAGTACTTC
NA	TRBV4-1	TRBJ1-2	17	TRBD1	CASSRGQGVPISDGYTF	TGCGCCAGCAGCCGTGGACAGGGTGTTCCAATTAGCGATGGCTACACCTTC
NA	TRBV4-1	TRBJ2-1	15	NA	CASSWDPASYNEQFF	TGCGCCAGCAGCTGGGACCCAGCATCCTACAATGAGCAGTTCTTC
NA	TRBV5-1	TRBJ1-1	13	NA	CASSWEGYTEAFF	TGCGCCAGCAGCTGGGAGGGTTACACTGAAGCTTTCTTT
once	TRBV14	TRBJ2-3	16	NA	CASSQHTGASADTQYF	TGTGCCAGCAGCCAACACACCGGGGCTAGTGCAGATACGCAGTATTTT
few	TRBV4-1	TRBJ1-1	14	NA	CASSHLTSVTEAFF	TGCGCCAGCAGCCACCTGACCAGCGTCACTGAAGCTTTCTTT
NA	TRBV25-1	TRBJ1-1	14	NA	CASSDFGGSDEAFF	TGTGCCAGCAGTGATTTTGGGGGCTCGGATGAAGCTTTCTTT
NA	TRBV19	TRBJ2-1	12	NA	CASSPDPYEQFF	TGTGCCAGTAGTCCCGACCCCTACGAGCAGTTCTTC
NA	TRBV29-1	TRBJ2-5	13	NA	CSVPFGGEETQYF	TGCAGCGTCCCTTTTGGGGGAGAAGAGACCCAGTACTTC
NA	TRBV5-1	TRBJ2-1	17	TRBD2	CASSSPLAGDPGDEQFF	TGCGCCAGCAGCTCTCCACTAGCGGGGGACCCTGGGGATGAGCAGTTCTTC
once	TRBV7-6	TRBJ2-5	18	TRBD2	CASSSPRGGEGGQETQYF	TGTGCCAGCAGCTCCCCTCGGGGAGGGGAGGGAGGCCAAGAGACCCAGTACTTC
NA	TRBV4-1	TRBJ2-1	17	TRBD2	CASSQGRVLAGADEQFF	TGCGCCAGCAGCCAAGGAAGGGTGCTAGCGGGAGCCGATGAGCAGTTCTTC
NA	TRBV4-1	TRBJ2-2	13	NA	CASSRGLTGELFF	TGCGCCAGCAGCCGGGGGCTCACCGGGGAGCTGTTTTTT
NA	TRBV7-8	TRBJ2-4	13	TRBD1	CASSLGYRGPQYF	TGTGCCAGCAGCTTAGGATACAGGGGGCCTCAGTACTTC
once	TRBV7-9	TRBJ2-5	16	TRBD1	CASSLLGQGAGETQYF	TGTGCCAGCAGCTTATTGGGACAGGGGGCTGGAGAGACCCAGTACTTC
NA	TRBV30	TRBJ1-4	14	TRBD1	CAWSLGTGNEKLFF	TGTGCCTGGAGTTTAGGGACAGGGAATGAAAAACTGTTTTTT